The rows below give T cell receptor beta chains drawn from one sample of a study of OX40 agonist ivuxolimab in advanced cancers. Clones were read by immunoSEQ multiplex PCR, and TCRdb kept only the in-frame ones, dropping some. The sample consists of roughly 35,000 clones, around 81% of them appearing once. Sequencing used CD4+ or CD8+ T cells sorted from blood, obtained in a trial of the OX40 agonist ivuxolimab. Receptors originate from an adult with an advanced solid tumor such as melanoma, head and neck, liver or kidney cancer. The CDR3 runs from the conserved cysteine through the conserved F or W. D genes are given only for firm matches. Clone size is given for some rows only: seen once, a few or many times, or a class if the clone is expanded.

clone_size	v_call	d_call	j_call	cdr3_aa	cdr3_nt
-	TRBV11-1	-	TRBJ1-4	CASSSGKWDEKLFF	TGTGCCAGCTCATCAGGGAAGTGGGATGAAAAACTGTTTTTT
-	TRBV7-3	-	TRBJ2-3	CASRPHGTDTQYF	TGTGCCAGCCGCCCCCATGGCACAGATACGCAGTATTTT
-	TRBV10-2	-	TRBJ2-1	CASRGGSSSYNEQFF	TGCGCCAGCAGGGGAGGTAGCAGCTCCTACAATGAGCAGTTCTTC
-	TRBV30	TRBD1	TRBJ1-5	CAWSKQGGQPQHF	TGTGCCTGGAGCAAACAGGGGGGTCAGCCCCAGCATTTT
-	TRBV13	TRBD2	TRBJ2-7	CASSPRGGPYEQYF	TGTGCCAGCAGTCCCCGCGGGGGGCCCTACGAGCAGTACTTC
-	TRBV7-3	TRBD1	TRBJ2-1	CASSLRDSGSSYNEQFF	TGTGCCAGCAGCTTAAGGGACAGCGGAAGCTCCTACAATGAGCAGTTCTTC
-	TRBV2	TRBD1	TRBJ1-2	CASRTGLRYGYTF	TGTGCCAGCAGGACAGGGCTTAGGTATGGCTACACCTTC
-	TRBV29-1	TRBD2	TRBJ2-1	CSGGGADNEQFF	TGCAGCGGGGGAGGGGCCGACAATGAGCAGTTCTTC
-	TRBV29-1	TRBD1	TRBJ1-3	CSVGTGSLENTIYF	TGCAGCGTGGGGACAGGCAGTCTTGAAAACACCATATATTTT
-	TRBV7-9	TRBD1	TRBJ1-2	CASSLGQGSYGYTF	TGTGCCAGCAGCCTCGGACAGGGAAGCTATGGCTACACCTTC
-	TRBV5-5	TRBD1	TRBJ2-4	CASSSGQGVMYIQYF	TGTGCCAGCAGCTCTGGACAGGGGGTAATGTACATTCAGTACTTC
-	TRBV6-1	TRBD1	TRBJ1-4	CASSGQGVEKLFF	TGTGCCAGCTCCGGACAGGGGGTGGAAAAACTGTTTTTT
-	TRBV29-1	TRBD2	TRBJ2-3	CSVDSGRGTDTQYF	TGCAGCGTTGATAGCGGGAGAGGCACAGATACGCAGTATTTT
-	TRBV30	-	TRBJ1-2	CAWDSNYGYTF	TGTGCCTGGGACAGTAACTATGGCTACACCTTC
-	TRBV5-5	-	TRBJ2-7	CASSRDIQGRYYEQYF	TGTGCCAGCAGTCGGGACATCCAAGGGCGGTACTACGAGCAGTACTTC
-	TRBV7-8	-	TRBJ1-2	CASSRLSGAGYGYTF	TGTGCCAGCAGCCGCCTGTCGGGGGCTGGCTATGGCTACACCTTC
-	TRBV18	-	TRBJ2-7	CASSKFSYEQYF	TGTGCCAGCTCAAAATTCTCCTACGAGCAGTACTTC
-	TRBV5-1	TRBD2	TRBJ2-1	CASSLPGLANEQFF	TGCGCCAGCAGCTTACCAGGACTAGCCAATGAGCAGTTCTTC
once	TRBV5-4	TRBD1	TRBJ2-1	CASSLSRGLNNEQFF	TGTGCCAGCAGCTTGTCGAGGGGGCTCAACAATGAGCAGTTCTTC
-	TRBV7-2	TRBD1	TRBJ1-2	CASSPRQGGYTF	TGTGCCAGCAGCCCAAGACAGGGCGGCTACACCTTC
-	TRBV30	TRBD1	TRBJ2-4	CAGTGTGRFLAKNIQYF	TGTGCCGGCACCGGGACAGGGCGATTCTTAGCCAAAAACATTCAGTACTTC
-	TRBV5-1	TRBD1	TRBJ1-1	CASSGTVTRGTEAFF	TGCGCCAGCAGCGGGACAGTAACTAGGGGCACTGAAGCTTTCTTT
-	TRBV2	-	TRBJ2-7	CASKTPSQGLDEQYF	TGTGCCAGCAAGACCCCCAGCCAGGGATTGGACGAGCAGTACTTC
-	TRBV7-2	TRBD2	TRBJ2-7	CASRLAGGAEQYF	TGTGCCAGCAGACTAGCGGGAGGGGCCGAGCAGTACTTC
-	TRBV4-1	-	TRBJ2-3	CASSQDLLREQYF	TGCGCCAGCAGCCAAGATCTACTCCGGGAGCAGTATTTT
-	TRBV11-3	-	TRBJ2-7	CASSPGHSSYEQYF	TGTGCCAGCAGCCCGGGACACTCGTCCTACGAGCAGTACTTC
once	TRBV7-3	TRBD2	TRBJ2-2	CASSFGLAGSGGELFF	TGTGCCAGCAGCTTCGGACTAGCGGGGTCGGGCGGGGAGCTGTTTTTT
-	TRBV30	TRBD1	TRBJ1-2	CAWSPPGTGDGYTF	TGTGCCTGGAGTCCACCCGGGACAGGGGATGGCTACACCTTC
once	TRBV5-6	TRBD1	TRBJ1-6	CASSLGAGQGTSPLHF	TGTGCCAGCAGCTTGGGGGCGGGACAGGGGACTTCACCCCTCCACTTT
-	TRBV7-2	TRBD1	TRBJ2-7	CASSSGTGVQYF	TGTGCCAGCAGCTCCGGGACAGGGGTTCAGTACTTC
-	TRBV7-9	TRBD2	TRBJ2-7	CASSLSGVLYEQYF	TGTGCCAGCAGCCTCAGCGGGGTTCTATACGAGCAGTACTTC
-	TRBV6-7	TRBD2	TRBJ2-2	CASTSPSTSGDHRNTGELFF	TGTGCCAGCACCTCCCCCTCAACTAGCGGCGACCATAGGAACACCGGGGAGCTGTTTTTT
-	TRBV18	TRBD1	TRBJ2-2	CASSPRQGFGELFF	TGTGCCAGCTCACCTCGACAGGGATTCGGGGAGCTGTTTTTT
-	TRBV7-9	-	TRBJ1-6	CASSLDWGRTPLHF	TGTGCCAGCAGCTTAGACTGGGGGCGGACACCCCTCCACTTT
-	TRBV28	-	TRBJ2-3	CASSLRNTQYF	TGTGCCAGCAGTTTACGAAATACGCAGTATTTT
-	TRBV28	-	TRBJ1-5	CASSLEILNSNQPQHF	TGTGCCAGCAGTTTAGAAATCTTGAATAGCAATCAGCCCCAGCATTTT
-	TRBV5-1	-	TRBJ2-7	CASSLFGYEQYF	TGCGCCAGCAGCTTGTTCGGCTACGAGCAGTACTTC
-	TRBV29-1	TRBD1	TRBJ2-3	CSVETNQGADTQYF	TGCAGCGTTGAAACCAACCAGGGGGCAGATACGCAGTATTTT
-	TRBV6-1	-	TRBJ2-1	CASSERGSYNEQFF	TGTGCCAGCAGTGAAAGGGGCTCCTACAATGAGCAGTTCTTC
-	TRBV28	TRBD2	TRBJ2-1	CATNLWAGGSHNEQFF	TGTGCCACCAACCTGTGGGCGGGAGGAAGCCACAATGAGCAGTTCTTC
few	TRBV30	TRBD1	TRBJ1-2	CAWNLGQGIGYTF	TGTGCCTGGAACTTGGGACAGGGAATTGGCTACACCTTC
-	TRBV7-9	-	TRBJ2-7	CASSHPGSGHSGYEQYF	TGTGCCAGCAGCCACCCAGGCTCGGGACACTCTGGCTACGAGCAGTACTTC
-	TRBV11-2	-	TRBJ2-7	CASSFNRDSYEQYF	TGTGCCAGCAGCTTCAACAGGGACTCCTACGAGCAGTACTTC
-	TRBV19	TRBD1	TRBJ2-5	CASSTLPGQGETQYF	TGTGCCAGTAGTACGCTTCCGGGACAGGGAGAGACCCAGTACTTC
-	TRBV11-3	-	TRBJ2-2	CASSFSQNTGELFF	TGTGCCAGCAGCTTTAGCCAGAACACCGGGGAGCTGTTTTTT
-	TRBV5-1	-	TRBJ1-2	CASSGTAWRGYTF	TGCGCCAGCAGCGGGACCGCCTGGAGGGGCTACACCTTC
-	TRBV19	-	TRBJ1-2	CASTPREIYGYTF	TGTGCCAGTACCCCTCGGGAGATCTATGGCTACACCTTC
-	TRBV28	TRBD1	TRBJ2-7	CASSLAAGGASEQYF	TGTGCCAGCAGCTTAGCGGCAGGGGGCGCTTCCGAGCAGTACTTC
-	TRBV5-6	-	TRBJ1-1	CASSLGHTEAFF	TGTGCCAGCAGCTTGGGCCACACTGAAGCTTTCTTT
-	TRBV19	TRBD1	TRBJ1-2	CASRWTGTYGYTF	TGTGCCAGTAGATGGACAGGGACATATGGCTACACCTTC
-	TRBV4-1	TRBD1	TRBJ1-1	CASSQAAGQGRNTEAFF	TGCGCCAGCAGCCAAGCCGCGGGACAGGGAAGAAACACTGAAGCTTTCTTT
-	TRBV30	TRBD1	TRBJ2-7	CALTGGTTYEQYF	TGTGCCTTAACAGGGGGAACTACCTACGAGCAGTACTTC
-	TRBV28	-	TRBJ2-3	CASSPPGPLASDTQYF	TGTGCCAGCAGCCCTCCGGGACCCCTCGCCTCAGATACGCAGTATTTT
-	TRBV5-4	-	TRBJ2-6	CASSLRVRGSGANVLTF	TGTGCCAGCAGCTTGAGAGTGCGAGGGTCTGGGGCCAACGTCCTGACTTTC
once	TRBV13	-	TRBJ2-7	CASSLEASRDYEQYF	TGTGCCAGCAGCTTAGAGGCTAGTCGGGACTACGAGCAGTACTTC
-	TRBV28	-	TRBJ1-1	CAVGYTEAFF	TGTGCCGTAGGGTACACTGAAGCTTTCTTT
-	TRBV11-2	-	TRBJ2-7	CASSLGQGDYEQYF	TGTGCCAGCAGCTTAGGTCAGGGAGACTACGAGCAGTACTTC
once	TRBV6-6	TRBD1	TRBJ1-1	CASTRTGVKEAFF	TGTGCCAGCACCAGGACAGGGGTAAAGGAAGCTTTCTTT
-	TRBV11-2	-	TRBJ2-5	CASSLPGLRETQYF	TGTGCCAGCAGCTTACCAGGGTTGCGGGAGACCCAGTACTTC
-	TRBV14	TRBD2	TRBJ2-7	CASSQLAGAKVEQYF	TGTGCCAGCAGCCAATTAGCGGGAGCGAAGGTGGAGCAGTACTTC